The T cell receptor (beta chain) under discussion was sequenced for a study of blood T cell repertoires in COVID-19. Study overall: From the United States, Italy and Spain came samples of acute and convalescent COVID-19. From T cells, B-cell-depleted T cells, or PBMCs came the material, which was cDNA or gDNA.

The CDR3 covers 15 residues. Trimming took 1 base from V and 5 from J, leaving 11 bases between them. Germline CDR1 KGHDR, CDR2 SFDVKD. Authors' processing steps: Amplification from reference gene primers served as the basis for estimated nucleated cell counts. Profiling relied on immunoSEQ multiplex PCR, and the TCRdb table lists in-frame clones only, not all of them. D and trimming come from the DNA, and the V and J calls and clone size come from that table. The sample includes roughly 100,000 clones, 86% seen only once; the top ten take approximately 19%. This clone has a single count. The sequenced material came from peripheral blood. The V call is TRBV24-1, the J call TRBJ2-1; tentative D call: TRBD1 (5 bases). This sequence was found in an elderly woman with acute or convalescent COVID-19. DNA of the CDR3: TGTGCCACCAGTGATTTAACCCGCAGGGACAATGAGCAGTTCTTC. Translation gives CATSDLTRRDNEQFF.